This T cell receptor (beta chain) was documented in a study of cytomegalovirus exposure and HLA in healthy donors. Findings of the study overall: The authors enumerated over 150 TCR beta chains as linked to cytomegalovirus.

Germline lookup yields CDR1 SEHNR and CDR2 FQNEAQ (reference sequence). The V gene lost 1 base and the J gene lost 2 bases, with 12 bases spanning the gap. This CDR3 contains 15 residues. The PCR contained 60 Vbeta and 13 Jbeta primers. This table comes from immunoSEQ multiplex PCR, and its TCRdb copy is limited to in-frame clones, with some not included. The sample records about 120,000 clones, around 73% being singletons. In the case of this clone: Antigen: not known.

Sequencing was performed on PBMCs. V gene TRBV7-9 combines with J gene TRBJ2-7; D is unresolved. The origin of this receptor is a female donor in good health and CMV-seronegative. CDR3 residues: CASSLVPSSPYEQYF. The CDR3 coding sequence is TGTGCCAGCAGCTTAGTACCCAGTTCGCCCTACGAGCAGTACTTC.